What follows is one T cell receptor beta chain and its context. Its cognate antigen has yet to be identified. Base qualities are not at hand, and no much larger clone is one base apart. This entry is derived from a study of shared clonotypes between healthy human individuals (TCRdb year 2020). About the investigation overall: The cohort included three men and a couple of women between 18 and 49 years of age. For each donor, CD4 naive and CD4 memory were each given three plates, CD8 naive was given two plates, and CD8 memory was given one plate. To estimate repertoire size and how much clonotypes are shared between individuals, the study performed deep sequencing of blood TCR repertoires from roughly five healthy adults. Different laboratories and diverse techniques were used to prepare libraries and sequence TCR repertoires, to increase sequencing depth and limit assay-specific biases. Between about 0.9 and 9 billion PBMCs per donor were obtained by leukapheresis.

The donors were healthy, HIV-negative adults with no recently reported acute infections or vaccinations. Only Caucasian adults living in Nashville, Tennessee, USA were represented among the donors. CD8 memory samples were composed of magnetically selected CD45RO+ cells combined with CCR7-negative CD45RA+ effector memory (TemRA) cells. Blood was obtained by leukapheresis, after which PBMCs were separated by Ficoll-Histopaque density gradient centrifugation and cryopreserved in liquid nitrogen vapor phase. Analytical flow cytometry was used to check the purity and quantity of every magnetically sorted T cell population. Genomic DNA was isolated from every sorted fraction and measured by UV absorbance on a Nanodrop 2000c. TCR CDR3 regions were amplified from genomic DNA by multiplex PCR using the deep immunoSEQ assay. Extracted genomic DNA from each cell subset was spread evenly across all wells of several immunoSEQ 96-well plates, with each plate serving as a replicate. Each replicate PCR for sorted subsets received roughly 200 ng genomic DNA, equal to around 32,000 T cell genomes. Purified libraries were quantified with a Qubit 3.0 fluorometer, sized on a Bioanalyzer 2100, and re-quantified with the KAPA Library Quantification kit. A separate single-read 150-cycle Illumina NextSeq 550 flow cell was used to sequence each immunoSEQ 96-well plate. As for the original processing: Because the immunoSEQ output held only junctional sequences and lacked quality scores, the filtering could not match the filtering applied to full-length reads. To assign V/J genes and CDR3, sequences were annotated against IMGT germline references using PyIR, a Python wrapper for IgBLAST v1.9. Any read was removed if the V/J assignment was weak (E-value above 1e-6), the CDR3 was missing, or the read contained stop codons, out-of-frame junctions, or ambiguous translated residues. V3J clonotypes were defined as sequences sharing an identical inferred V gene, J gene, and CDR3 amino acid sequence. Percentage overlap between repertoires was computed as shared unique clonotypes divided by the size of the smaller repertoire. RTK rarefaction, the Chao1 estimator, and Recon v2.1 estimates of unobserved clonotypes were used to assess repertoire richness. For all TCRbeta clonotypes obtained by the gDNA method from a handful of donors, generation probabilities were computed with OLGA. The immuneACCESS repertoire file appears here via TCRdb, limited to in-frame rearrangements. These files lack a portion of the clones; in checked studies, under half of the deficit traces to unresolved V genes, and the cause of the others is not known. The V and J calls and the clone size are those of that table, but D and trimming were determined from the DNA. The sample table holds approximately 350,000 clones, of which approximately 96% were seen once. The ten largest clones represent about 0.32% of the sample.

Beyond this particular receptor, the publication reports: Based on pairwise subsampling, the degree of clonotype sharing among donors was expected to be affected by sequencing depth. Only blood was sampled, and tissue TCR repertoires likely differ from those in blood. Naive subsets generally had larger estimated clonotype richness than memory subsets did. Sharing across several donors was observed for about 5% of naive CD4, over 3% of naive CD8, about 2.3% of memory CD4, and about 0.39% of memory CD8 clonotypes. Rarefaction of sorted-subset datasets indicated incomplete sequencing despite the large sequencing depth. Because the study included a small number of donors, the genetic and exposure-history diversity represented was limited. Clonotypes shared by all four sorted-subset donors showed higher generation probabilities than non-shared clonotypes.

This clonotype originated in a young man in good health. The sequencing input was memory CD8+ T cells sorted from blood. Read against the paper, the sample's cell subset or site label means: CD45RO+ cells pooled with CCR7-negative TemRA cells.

The DNA reads TGTGCCAGCAGCGCCGGGACTAGCGGGAGAGGGGTAACAGATACGCAGTATTTT. Its translation is CASSAGTSGRGVTDTQYF. The chain was built from TRBV13 and TRBJ2-3, with 14 middle bases fitting TRBD2. CDR1 and CDR2 were assigned from the germline V gene (reference sequence) as PRHDT and FYEKMQ. Taken from cysteine to phenylalanine, the CDR3 has 18 residues. Only CDR3 DNA is held: 54 bases, read in frame from base 1. Compared with germline, V lacks 5 bases and J lacks 3 bases; bases without a gene match: 10.